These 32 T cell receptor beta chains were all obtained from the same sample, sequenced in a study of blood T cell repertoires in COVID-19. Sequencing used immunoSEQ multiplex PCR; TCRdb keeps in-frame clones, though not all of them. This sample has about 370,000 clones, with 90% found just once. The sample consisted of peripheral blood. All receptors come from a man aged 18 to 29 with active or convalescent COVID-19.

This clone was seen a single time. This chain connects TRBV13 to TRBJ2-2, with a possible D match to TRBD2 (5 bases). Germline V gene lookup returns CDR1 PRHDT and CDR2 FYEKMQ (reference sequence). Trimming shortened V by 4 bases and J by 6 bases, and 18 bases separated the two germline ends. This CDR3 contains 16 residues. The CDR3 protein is CASSSDSLGLAGELFF. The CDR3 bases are TGTGCCAGCAGCTCTGACTCACTAGGTCTCGCCGGGGAGCTGTTTTTT.

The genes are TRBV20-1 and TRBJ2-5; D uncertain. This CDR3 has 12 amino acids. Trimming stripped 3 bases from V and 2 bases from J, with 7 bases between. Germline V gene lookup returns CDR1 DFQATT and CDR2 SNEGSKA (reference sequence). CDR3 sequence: CSASLRQETQYF. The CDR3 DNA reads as TGCAGTGCTAGTCTCAGGCAAGAGACCCAGTACTTC.

The CDR3 sequence: CASSSLILSTDTQYF. The CDR3 bases are TGTGCCAGCAGCTCTCTAATTCTAAGCACAGATACGCAGTATTTT. The rearrangement uses TRBV7-2 and TRBJ2-3; D gene uncertain. CDR1 SGHTA and CDR2 FQGNSA come from the germline V gene. Trimming stripped 4 bases from V and 0 bases from J, with 11 bases between. The CDR3 is 15 amino acids.

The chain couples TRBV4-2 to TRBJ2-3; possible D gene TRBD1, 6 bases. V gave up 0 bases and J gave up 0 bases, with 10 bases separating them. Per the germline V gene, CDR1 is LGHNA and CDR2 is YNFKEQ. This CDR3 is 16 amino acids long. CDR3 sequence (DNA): TGTGCCAGCAGCCAAGATCAAGGGGGAAGCACAGATACGCAGTATTTT. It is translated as CASSQDQGGSTDTQYF.

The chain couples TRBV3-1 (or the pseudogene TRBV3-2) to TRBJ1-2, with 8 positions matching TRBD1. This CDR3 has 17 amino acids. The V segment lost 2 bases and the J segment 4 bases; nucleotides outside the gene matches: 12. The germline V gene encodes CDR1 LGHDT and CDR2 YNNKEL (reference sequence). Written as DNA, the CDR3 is TGTGCCAGCAGCCAAAAGGTATTGAGACAGGGGTCCTATGGCTACACCTTC. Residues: CASSQKVLRQGSYGYTF.

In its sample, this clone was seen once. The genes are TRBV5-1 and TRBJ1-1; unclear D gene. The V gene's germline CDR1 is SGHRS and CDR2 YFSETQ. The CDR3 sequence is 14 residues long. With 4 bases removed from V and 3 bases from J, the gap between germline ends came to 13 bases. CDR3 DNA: TGCGCCAGCAGCGAACACCGAGGCTACACTGAAGCTTTCTTT. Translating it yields CASSEHRGYTEAFF.

Here the CDR3 DNA reads TGTGCCAGCAGCCAAGTGACTAGCGGCCACGAAGCCAAAAACATTCAGTACTTC. It is translated as CASSQVTSGHEAKNIQYF. The J gene is TRBJ2-4, the V gene TRBV3-1 (or the pseudogene TRBV3-2), with 9 bases aligning to TRBD2. The V segment lost 1 base and the J segment 0 bases; nucleotides outside the gene matches: 7. Per the germline V gene, CDR1 is LGHDT and CDR2 is YNNKEL (reference sequence). The CDR3 has 18 residues.

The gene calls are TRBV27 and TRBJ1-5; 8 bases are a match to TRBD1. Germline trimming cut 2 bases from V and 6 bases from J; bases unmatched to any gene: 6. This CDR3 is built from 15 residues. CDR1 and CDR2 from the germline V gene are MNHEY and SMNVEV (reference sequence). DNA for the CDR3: TGTGCCAGCAGTTTACAGGGGGCAATCAGTCAGCCCCAGCATTTT. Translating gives CASSLQGAISQPQHF.

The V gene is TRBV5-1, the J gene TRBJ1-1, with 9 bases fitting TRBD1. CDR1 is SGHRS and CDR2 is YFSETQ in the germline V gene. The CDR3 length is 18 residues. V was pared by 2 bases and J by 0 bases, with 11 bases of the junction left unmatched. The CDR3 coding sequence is TGCGCCAGCAGCTTTCTACCGGGACAGGGTGAGTTGAACACTGAAGCTTTCTTT. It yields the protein CASSFLPGQGELNTEAFF.

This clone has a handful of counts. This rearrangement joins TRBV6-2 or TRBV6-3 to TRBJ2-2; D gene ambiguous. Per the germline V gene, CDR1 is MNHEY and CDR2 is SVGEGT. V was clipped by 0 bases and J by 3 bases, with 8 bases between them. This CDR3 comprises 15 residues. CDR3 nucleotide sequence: TGTGCCAGCAGTTACTCGAGGTACGACACCGGGGAGCTGTTTTTT. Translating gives CASSYSRYDTGELFF.

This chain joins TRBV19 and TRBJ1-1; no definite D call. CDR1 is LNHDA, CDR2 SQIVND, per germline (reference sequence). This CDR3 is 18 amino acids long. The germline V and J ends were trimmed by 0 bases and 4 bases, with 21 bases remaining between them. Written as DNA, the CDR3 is TGTGCCAGTAGTATAGATCCGGCCCAACCCCCGAGGCTCACTGAAGCTTTCTTT. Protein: CASSIDPAQPPRLTEAFF.

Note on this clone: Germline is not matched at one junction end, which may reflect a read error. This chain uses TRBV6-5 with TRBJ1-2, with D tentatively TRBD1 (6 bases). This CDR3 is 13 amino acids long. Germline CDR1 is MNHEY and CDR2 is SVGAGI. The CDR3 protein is CASRNRVEYDYTF. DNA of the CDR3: TGTGCCAGCAGAAACAGGGTTGAGTATGACTACACCTTC.

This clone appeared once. CDR3 residues: CSVPARGGYTF. The CDR3 DNA follows: TGCAGCGTGCCGGCCAGAGGAGGCTACACCTTC. V and J are TRBV29-1 and TRBJ1-2, with no clear D. Germline V gene sequence: CDR1 SQVTM, CDR2 ANQGSEA. V was clipped by 6 bases and J by 8 bases, with 13 bases between them. The CDR3 is 11 residues long.

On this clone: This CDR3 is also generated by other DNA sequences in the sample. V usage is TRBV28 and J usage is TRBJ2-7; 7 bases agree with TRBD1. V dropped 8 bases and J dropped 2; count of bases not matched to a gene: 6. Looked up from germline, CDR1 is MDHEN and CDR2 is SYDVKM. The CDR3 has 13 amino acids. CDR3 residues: CASARGRAYEQYF. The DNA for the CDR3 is TGTGCCAGCGCTAGGGGGCGAGCCTACGAGCAGTACTTC.

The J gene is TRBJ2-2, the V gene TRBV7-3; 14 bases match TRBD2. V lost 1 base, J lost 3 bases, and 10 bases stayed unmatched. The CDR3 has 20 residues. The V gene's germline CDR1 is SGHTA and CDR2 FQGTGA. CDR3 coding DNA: TGTGCCAGCAGCTTAAATGGACTAGCGGGGGGACCCAATTACACCGGGGAGCTGTTTTTT. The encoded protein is CASSLNGLAGGPNYTGELFF.

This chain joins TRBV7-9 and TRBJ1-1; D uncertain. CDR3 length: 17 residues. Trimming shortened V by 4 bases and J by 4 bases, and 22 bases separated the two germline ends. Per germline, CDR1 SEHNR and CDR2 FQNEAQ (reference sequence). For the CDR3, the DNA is TGTGCCAGCAGCTCCGGGGAGGTTCGCGTGCTGTCCACTGAAGCTTTCTTT. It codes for CASSSGEVRVLSTEAFF.

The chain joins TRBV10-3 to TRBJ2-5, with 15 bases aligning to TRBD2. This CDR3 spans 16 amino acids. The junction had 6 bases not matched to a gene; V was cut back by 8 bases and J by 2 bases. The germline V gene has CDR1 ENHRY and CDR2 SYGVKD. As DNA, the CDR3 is TGTGCCATCTCCCCGGGACTAGCGGGAGGACAAGAGACCCAGTACTTC. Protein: CAISPGLAGGQETQYF.

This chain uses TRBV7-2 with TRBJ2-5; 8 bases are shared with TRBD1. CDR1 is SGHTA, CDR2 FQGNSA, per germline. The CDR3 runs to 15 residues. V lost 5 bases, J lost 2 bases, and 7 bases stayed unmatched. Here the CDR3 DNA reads TGTGCCAGCAGCCAACAGGGGGTTGATCAAGAGACCCAGTACTTC. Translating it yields CASSQQGVDQETQYF.

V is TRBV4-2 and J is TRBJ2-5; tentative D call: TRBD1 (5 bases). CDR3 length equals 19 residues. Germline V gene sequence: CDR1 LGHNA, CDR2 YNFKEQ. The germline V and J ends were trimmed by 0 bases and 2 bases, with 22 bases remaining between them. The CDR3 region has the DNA TGTGCCAGCAGCCAAGAAAGTCTTGGGATTGGGGCGCGGCAAGAGACCCAGTACTTC. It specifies CASSQESLGIGARQETQYF.

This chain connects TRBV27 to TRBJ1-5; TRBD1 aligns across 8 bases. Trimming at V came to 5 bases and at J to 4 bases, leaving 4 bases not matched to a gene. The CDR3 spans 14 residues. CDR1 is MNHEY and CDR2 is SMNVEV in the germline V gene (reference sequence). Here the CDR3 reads CASSTRQGNQPQHF. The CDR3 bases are TGTGCCAGCAGTACGAGACAGGGGAATCAGCCCCAGCATTTT.

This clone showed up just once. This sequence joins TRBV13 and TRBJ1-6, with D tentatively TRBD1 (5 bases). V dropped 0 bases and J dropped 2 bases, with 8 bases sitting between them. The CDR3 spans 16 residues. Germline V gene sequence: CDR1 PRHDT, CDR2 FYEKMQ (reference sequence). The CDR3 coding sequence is TGTGCCAGCAGCTTAGGCAGGGAACCCTATAATTCACCCCTCCACTTT. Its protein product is CASSLGREPYNSPLHF.

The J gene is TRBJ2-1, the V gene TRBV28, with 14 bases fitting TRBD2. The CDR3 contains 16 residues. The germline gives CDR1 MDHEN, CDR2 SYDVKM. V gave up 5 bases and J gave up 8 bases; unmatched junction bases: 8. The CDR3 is CASSLRGTSGSDEQFF. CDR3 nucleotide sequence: TGTGCCAGCAGTCTCCGGGGGACTAGCGGGAGCGATGAGCAGTTCTTC.

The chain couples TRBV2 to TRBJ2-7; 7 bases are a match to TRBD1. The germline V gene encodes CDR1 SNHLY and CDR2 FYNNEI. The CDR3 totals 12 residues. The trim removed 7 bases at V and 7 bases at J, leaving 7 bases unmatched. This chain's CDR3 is CASTRGGWEQYF. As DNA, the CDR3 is TGTGCCAGCACCCGAGGGGGCTGGGAGCAGTACTTC.

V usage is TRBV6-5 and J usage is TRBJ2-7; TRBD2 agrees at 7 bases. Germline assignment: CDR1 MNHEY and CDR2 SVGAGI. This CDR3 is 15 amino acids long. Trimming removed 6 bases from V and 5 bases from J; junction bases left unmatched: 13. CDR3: CASRPGLVFGDEQYF. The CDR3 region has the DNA TGTGCCAGCAGACCTGGACTAGTCTTCGGTGACGAGCAGTACTTC.

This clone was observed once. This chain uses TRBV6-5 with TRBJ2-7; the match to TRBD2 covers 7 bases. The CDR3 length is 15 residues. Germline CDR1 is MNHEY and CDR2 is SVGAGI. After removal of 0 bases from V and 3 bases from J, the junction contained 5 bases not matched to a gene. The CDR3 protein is CASSYSFSGHYEQYF. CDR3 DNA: TGTGCCAGCAGTTACTCGTTTAGCGGGCACTACGAGCAGTACTTC.

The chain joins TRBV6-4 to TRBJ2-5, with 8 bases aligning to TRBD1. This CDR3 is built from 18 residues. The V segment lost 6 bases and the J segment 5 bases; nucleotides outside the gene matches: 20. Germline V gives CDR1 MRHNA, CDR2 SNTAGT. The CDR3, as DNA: TGTGCCAGCAGGTCTTACAGGGGGGCTTATGAGTCTTATGAGACCCAGTACTTC. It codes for CASRSYRGAYESYETQYF.

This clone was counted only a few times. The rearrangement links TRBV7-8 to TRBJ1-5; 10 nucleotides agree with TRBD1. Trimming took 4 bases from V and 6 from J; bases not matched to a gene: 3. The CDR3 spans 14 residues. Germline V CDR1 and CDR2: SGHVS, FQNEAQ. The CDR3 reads CASSSTGGFQPQHF. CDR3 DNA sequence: TGTGCCAGCAGCTCGACAGGGGGCTTTCAGCCCCAGCATTTT.

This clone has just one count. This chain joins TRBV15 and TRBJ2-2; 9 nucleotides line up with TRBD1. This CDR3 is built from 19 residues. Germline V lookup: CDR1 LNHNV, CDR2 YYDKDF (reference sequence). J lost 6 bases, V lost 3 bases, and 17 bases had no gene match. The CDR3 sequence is CATSRHFFRDRDISGELFF. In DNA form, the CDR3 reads TGTGCCACCAGCAGGCATTTCTTCCGGGACAGGGATATTTCCGGGGAGCTGTTTTTT.

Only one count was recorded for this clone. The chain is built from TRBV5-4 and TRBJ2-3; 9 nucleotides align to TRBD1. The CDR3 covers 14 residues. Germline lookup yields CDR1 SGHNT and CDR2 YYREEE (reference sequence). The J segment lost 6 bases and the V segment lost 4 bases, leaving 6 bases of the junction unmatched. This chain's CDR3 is CASSGTGPGDTQYF. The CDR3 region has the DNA TGTGCCAGCAGCGGGACAGGGCCTGGGGATACGCAGTATTTT.

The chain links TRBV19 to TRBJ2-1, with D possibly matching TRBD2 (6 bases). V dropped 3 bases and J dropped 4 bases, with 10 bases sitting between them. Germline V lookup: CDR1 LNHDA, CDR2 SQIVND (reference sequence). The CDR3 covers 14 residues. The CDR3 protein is CASSMGGPYNEQFF. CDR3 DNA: TGTGCCAGTAGTATGGGGGGACCGTACAATGAGCAGTTCTTC.

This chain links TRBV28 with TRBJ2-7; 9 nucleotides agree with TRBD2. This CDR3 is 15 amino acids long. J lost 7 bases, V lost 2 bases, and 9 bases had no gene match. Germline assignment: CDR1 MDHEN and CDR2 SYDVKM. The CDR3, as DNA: TGTGCCAGCAGTTTAAGGGCGGGAGGGCCTTGGGAGCAGTACTTC. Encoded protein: CASSLRAGGPWEQYF.

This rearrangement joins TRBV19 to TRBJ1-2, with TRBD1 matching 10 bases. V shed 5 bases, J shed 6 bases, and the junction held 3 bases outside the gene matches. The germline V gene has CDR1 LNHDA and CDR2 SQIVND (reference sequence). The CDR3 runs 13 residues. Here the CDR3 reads CASSPGTGDGYTF. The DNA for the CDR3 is TGTGCCAGTAGTCCCGGGACAGGGGATGGCTACACCTTC.